This T cell receptor (beta chain) was sequenced in a study of post-analysis software for immune sequencing data. Study-wide results and limits: Four or five TRBV segments, TRBV5-6, TRBV5-1 and TRBV20-1 among them, were found more frequent in patients than controls.

The TCR beta cDNA libraries carried unique molecular identifiers. Each CDR3 protein is one row after TCRdb ran MiXCR on the PCR reads. The sample comprises approximately 660,000 distinct CDR3 sequences, approximately 60% of which are singletons, and approximately 10% rests with the top ten. For this clonotype: Its specificity is not known.

The CDR3 runs 12 residues. V lost 7 bases and J 9 bases, leaving 10 bases between the germline ends. Germline CDR1 MNHNY, CDR2 SVGAGI (reference sequence). The sample comprised blood. The V and J genes are TRBV6-6 and TRBJ1-6; D remains ambiguous. The source is a girl aged 2-9 years with multiple sclerosis. Here the CDR3 reads CASKRWPSPLHF. The DNA of the CDR3 is TGTGCCAGCAAAAGATGGCCTTCACCCCTCCACTTT.